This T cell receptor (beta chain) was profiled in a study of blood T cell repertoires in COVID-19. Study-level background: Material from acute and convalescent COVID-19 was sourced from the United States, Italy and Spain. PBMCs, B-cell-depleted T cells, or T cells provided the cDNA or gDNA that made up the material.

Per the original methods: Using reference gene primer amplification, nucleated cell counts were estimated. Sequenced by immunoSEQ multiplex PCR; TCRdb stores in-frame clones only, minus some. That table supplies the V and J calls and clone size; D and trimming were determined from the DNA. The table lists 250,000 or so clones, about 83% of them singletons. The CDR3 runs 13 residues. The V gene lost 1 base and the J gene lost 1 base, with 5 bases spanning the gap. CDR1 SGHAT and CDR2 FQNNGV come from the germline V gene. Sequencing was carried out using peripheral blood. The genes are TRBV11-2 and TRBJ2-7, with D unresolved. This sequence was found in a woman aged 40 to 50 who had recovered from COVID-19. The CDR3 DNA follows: TGTGCCAGCAGCTTAGTAGAGTCCTACGAGCAGTACTTC. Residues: CASSLVESYEQYF. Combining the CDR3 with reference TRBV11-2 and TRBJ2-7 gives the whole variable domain EAGVAQSPRYKIIEKRQSVAFWCNPISGHATLYWYQQILGQGPKLLIQFQNNGVVDDSQLPKDRFSAERLKGVDSTLKIQPAKLEDSAVYLCASSLVESYEQYFGPGTRLTVT.